These 6 T cell receptor beta chains were all obtained from the same sample, sequenced in a study of human T cells and chemical hapten exposure. TCRdb analysed the RACE reads with MiXCR anew, one entry per CDR3 protein. This sample has tens of thousands of distinct CDR3 sequences, with over 9.5% found just once. Time point described: patch test 1, 2 weeks after DPC sensitization. Treatment indicated: therapeutic diphenylcyclopropenone sensitization with weekly scalp DPC. The material was whole blood, obtained in connection with sensitization to the hapten diphenylcyclopropenone (DPC). The receptors were sampled from a man between 35 and 55 years old with alopecia areata. Some clones in this sample may be carry-over from other donors' samples.

The chain uses TRBV7-8 and TRBJ2-2; 7 positions agree with TRBD2. This CDR3 has 17 amino acids. V lost 1 base to trimming and J lost 5 bases; unmatched junction nucleotides: 10. CDR1 and CDR2 (germline): SGHVS, FQNEAQ. CDR3 residues: CASSLEASGGVTGELFF. CDR3 DNA sequence: TGTGCCAGCAGCTTAGAGGCTAGCGGAGGGGTAACCGGGGAGCTGTTTTTT.

This clonotype was seen more than once but under ten times. This chain links TRBV28 with TRBJ2-7, with D possibly TRBD2 on 5 matching bases. The germline V and J ends were trimmed by 6 bases and 1 base, with 7 bases remaining between them. The CDR3 runs 12 residues. Germline CDR1 reads MDHEN; CDR2 reads SYDVKM. CDR3 loop: CASRSGSYEQYF. The CDR3 nucleotides are TGTGCCAGCAGGAGCGGTTCCTACGAGCAGTACTTC.

Only a few counts were recorded for this clonotype. The chain links TRBV20-1 to TRBJ2-7; D unclear. Germline V gene sequence: CDR1 DFQATT, CDR2 SNEGSKA (reference sequence). This CDR3 is built from 13 residues. Trimming left V 5 bases short and J 4 bases short, with 15 bases between. The CDR3 nucleotides read TGCAGTGCTCCCAACTGGATGGCTTACGAGCAGTACGTC. Residues: CSAPNWMAYEQYV.

This clonotype was observed many times. The chain employs TRBV5-5 and TRBJ1-1, with TRBD1 matching over 9 bases. The CDR3 is 16 residues long. V lost 4 bases and J lost 0; bases outside the gene matches: 7. Germline loops: CDR1 SGHKS, CDR2 YYEKEE (reference sequence). The CDR3 reads CASSPDRGVMNTEAFF. The CDR3 nucleotides are TGTGCCAGCAGCCCGGACAGGGGAGTGATGAACACTGAAGCTTTCTTT.

This clonotype was counted a few times. The chain combines TRBV7-9 with TRBJ2-4; D ambiguous. This CDR3 has 15 residues. Deletions cut 2 bases from V and 1 base from J, with 9 bases between. The germline gives CDR1 SEHNR, CDR2 FQNEAQ (reference sequence). The CDR3 is CASSLSGTAKNIQYF. Here the CDR3 DNA reads TGTGCCAGCAGCTTATCGGGTACGGCCAAAAACATTCAGTACTTC.

This clonotype was detected a few times. The chain recombines TRBV7-3 with TRBJ1-1; TRBD1 might be the D (6 bases). CDR1 and CDR2 (germline): SGHTA, FQGTGA. V was cut by 1 base and J by 3 bases, with 9 bases left in between. The length of the CDR3 is 14 residues. The CDR3 loop reads CASSLIGGDTEAFF. DNA for the CDR3: TGTGCCAGCAGCTTAATAGGGGGTGACACTGAAGCTTTCTTT. The variable domain in full, with the rest retrieved from reference TRBV7-3 and TRBJ1-1, is GAGVSQTPSNKVTEKGKYVELRCDPISGHTALYWYRQSLGQGPEFLIYFQGTGAADDSGLPNDRFFAVRPEGSVSTLKIQRTERGDSAVYLCASSLIGGDTEAFFGQGTRLTVV.